This T cell receptor beta chain comes out of a study of molecular identifiers for immune sequencing clone quantification. The wider study: Naive CD8 cell RNA, from approximately 20,000 or 100,000 cells, was split five ways in replicates, with four sequenced.

Whole-study results and caveats: In CMV-specific effectors, clones above 20 copies held over 97% of molecules; naive, under 1%. Barcode sharing among identical TCR molecules could make large clones appear smaller.

This clonotype was observed many times. What it binds is unknown. Naive CD8 T cells were picked out by sorting for CD8+CD4-CCR7+CD45RA+. One entry per CDR3 protein, called by TCRdb with MiXCR from the PCR reads. The sample records about 510,000 distinct CDR3 sequences, roughly 25% being singletons. The TCR sequence derives from a human donor in good health. Some libraries in this study had Jurkat cell RNA spiked in. The source material was naive CD8+ T cells from blood, with Jurkat cell RNA spiked in. Subset reported: FACS-sorted CD8+CD4-CCR7+CD45RA+ naive T cells.

The CDR3 DNA reads TGTGCCAGCAGTTTTGGGGGTTCCAACACTGAAGCTTTCTTT. Encoded protein: CASSFGGSNTEAFF. The rearrangement joins TRBV27 to TRBJ1-1; D may be TRBD1 (5 bases). Trimming took off 3 bases at V and 2 bases at J, with 10 bases between the two ends. This CDR3 comprises 14 residues. CDR1 and CDR2 from the germline V gene are MNHEY and SMNVEV (reference sequence).